This T cell receptor beta chain is drawn from a study of T cell responses to AZD1222 COVID-19 vaccine. Study results and caveats: Vaccine-associated CD4 TCRs ranged over spike, dominating at 160-218 and 743-854. White British donors predominated, females outnumbered males, and clonal diversity was possibly underestimated.

Trimming left V 4 bases short and J 0 bases short, with 11 bases between. This CDR3 region has 15 residues. The germline CDR1 and CDR2 sequences are SGHRS and YFSETQ. In the case of this clone: Antigen specificity is unknown.

Profiled with immunoSEQ multiplex PCR; TCRdb holds only in-frame clones, not every one. Of some 180,000 clones in the sample, over 85% were seen once. J is TRBJ1-3 and V is TRBV5-1, with D tentatively TRBD1 (6 bases). This sequence originates from an adult who received the MenACWY meningococcal vaccine as a control. Specimen: peripheral blood, collected 28 days after the second dose of the MenACWY control vaccine. The CDR3 is CASSQQGFSGNTIYF. The CDR3 nucleotides read TGCGCCAGCAGCCAACAGGGTTTCTCTGGAAACACCATATATTTT. Full variable domain (remainder filled in from reference TRBV5-1 and TRBJ1-3): KAGVTQTPRYLIKTRGQQVTLSCSPISGHRSVSWYQQTPGQGLQFLFEYFSETQRNKGNFPGRFSGRQFSNSRSEMNVSTLELGDSALYLCASSQQGFSGNTIYFGEGSWLTVV.